The text below deals with one T cell receptor (beta chain). The CDR3 runs to 16 residues. Deletions cut 5 bases from V and 3 bases from J, with 16 bases between. Germline CDR1 and CDR2: SGHNT and YENEEA. This entry belongs to a study of preoperative IRX-2 immunotherapy in early breast cancer. The treatment is: preoperative locoregional IRX-2 cytokine immunotherapy. Samples came from a phase Ib trial of preoperative locoregional IRX-2 cytokine immunotherapy. This table comes from immunoSEQ multiplex PCR, and its TCRdb copy is limited to in-frame clones, with some not included. The table has about 33,000 clones, roughly 86% seen once.

The TCR was taken from a human donor with breast cancer. The chain links TRBV11-3 to TRBJ1-4; unclear D gene. Sequences were derived from tumor tissue, sampled after IRX-2 immunotherapy. In DNA form, the CDR3 reads TGTGCCAGCAGCCAAGCCCTCCAGGCGGCTAATGAAAAACTGTTTTTT. Its protein product is CASSQALQAANEKLFF.